This is a list of T cell receptor beta chains from one sample in a study of control samples from healthy donors and cancer patients. Produced via immunoSEQ multiplex PCR; TCRdb's table is partial and in-frame only. The sample lists about 410,000 clones, around nine tenths seen once, with around 6.5% in the top ten. The sample comprised PBMCs. The receptors derive from a man in his forties or fifties with head and neck cancer. The CDR3 runs from the conserved cysteine through the conserved F or W. D genes are given only for firm matches. For some rows the clone size is stated as once, few or many, or as a class when expanded; others skip it.

J: TRBJ1-4
size: .
V: TRBV21-1
D: .
CDR3: CASSPRDRGKKLFF
DNA: TGTGCCAGCAGCCCCCGGGACAGGGGTAAAAAACTGTTTTTT

J: TRBJ2-7
size: .
V: TRBV18
D: TRBD2
CDR3: CASSGTSTSGTYEQYF
DNA: TGTGCCAGCTCAGGAACCTCGACTAGCGGGACCTACGAGCAGTACTTC

J: TRBJ2-5
size: .
V: TRBV19
D: .
CDR3: CASSLGQGRGETQYF
DNA: TGTGCCAGTAGTCTCGGCCAGGGGAGGGGGGAGACCCAGTACTTC

J: TRBJ2-7
size: .
V: TRBV23-1
D: .
CDR3: CASSQRVEAYEQYF
DNA: TGCGCCAGCAGTCAGAGGGTCGAGGCCTACGAGCAGTACTTC

J: TRBJ2-6
size: .
V: TRBV19
D: .
CDR3: CASALVAGPISGANVLTF
DNA: TGTGCCAGTGCCCTTGTGGCAGGCCCCATCTCTGGGGCCAACGTCCTGACTTTC

J: TRBJ2-1
size: .
V: TRBV6-5
D: .
CDR3: CASGTVQYNEQFF
DNA: TGTGCCAGTGGGACGGTCCAGTACAATGAGCAGTTCTTC

J: TRBJ1-2
size: .
V: TRBV9
D: .
CDR3: CASSVTGTSYGYTF
DNA: TGTGCCAGCAGCGTTACCGGGACATCCTATGGCTACACCTTC

J: TRBJ1-2
size: .
V: TRBV14
D: .
CDR3: CASSQDLNYGYTF
DNA: TGTGCCAGCAGCCAAGATCTAAACTATGGCTACACCTTC

J: TRBJ1-4
size: once
V: TRBV13
D: .
CDR3: CATTPPSLGANEKLFF
DNA: TGTGCCACTACTCCCCCATCCCTAGGGGCTAATGAAAAACTGTTTTTT

J: TRBJ2-7
size: .
V: TRBV6-5
D: .
CDR3: CASSPPGALSYEQYF
DNA: TGTGCCAGCAGTCCCCCGGGGGCGTTATCCTACGAGCAGTACTTC

J: TRBJ2-7
size: .
V: TRBV20-1
D: TRBD2
CDR3: CSASDTSGRALYEQYF
DNA: TGCAGTGCTAGTGATACTAGCGGGAGGGCCTTGTACGAGCAGTACTTC

J: TRBJ1-1
size: .
V: TRBV5-4
D: .
CDR3: CASSEGAGTEAFF
DNA: TGTGCCAGCAGCGAGGGTGCGGGCACTGAAGCTTTCTTT

J: TRBJ2-1
size: .
V: TRBV12-3/TRBV12-4
D: .
CDR3: CASSLRNNEQFF
DNA: TGTGCCAGCAGTTTACGAAACAATGAGCAGTTCTTC

J: TRBJ2-3
size: .
V: TRBV24-1
D: TRBD2
CDR3: CATSDSSGLVSVTDTQYF
DNA: TGTGCCACCAGTGATTCTTCGGGACTAGTGTCGGTGACAGATACGCAGTATTTT

J: TRBJ1-2
size: .
V: TRBV7-3
D: TRBD1
CDR3: CASSSGTGFGYTF
DNA: TGTGCCAGCAGCTCCGGGACAGGGTTTGGCTACACCTTC

J: TRBJ2-5
size: .
V: TRBV13
D: .
CDR3: CASSPLSGRRETQYF
DNA: TGTGCCAGCAGCCCACTATCGGGCCGTCGGGAGACCCAGTACTTC

J: TRBJ1-1
size: .
V: TRBV6-1
D: .
CDR3: CASSEGRFRAFF
DNA: TGTGCCAGCAGTGAGGGCCGATTTAGGGCTTTCTTT

J: TRBJ2-7
size: .
V: TRBV2
D: .
CDR3: CASRAGTGVYEQYF
DNA: TGTGCCAGCAGGGCGGGGACTGGGGTCTACGAGCAGTACTTC

J: TRBJ2-2
size: few
V: TRBV28
D: TRBD1
CDR3: CASSEGATGELFF
DNA: TGTGCCAGTTCCGAGGGGGCGACCGGGGAGCTGTTTTTT

J: TRBJ1-3
size: .
V: TRBV6-5
D: .
CDR3: CASSLDRTSGNTIYF
DNA: TGTGCCAGCAGCCTCGACAGGACCTCTGGAAACACCATATATTTT

J: TRBJ2-5
size: .
V: TRBV7-9
D: TRBD2
CDR3: CASSPSGARTSRGGETQYF
DNA: TGTGCCAGCAGCCCCTCGGGGGCCCGGACTAGCCGAGGGGGAGAGACCCAGTACTTC

J: TRBJ1-5
size: .
V: TRBV27
D: .
CDR3: CASTPLWGVQPQHF
DNA: TGTGCCAGCACCCCCCTTTGGGGGGTTCAGCCCCAGCATTTT

J: TRBJ2-3
size: .
V: TRBV7-3
D: TRBD2
CDR3: CASSLISGGPDTQYF
DNA: TGTGCCAGCAGCTTAATCAGCGGGGGCCCAGATACGCAGTATTTT

J: TRBJ2-7
size: .
V: TRBV4-2
D: TRBD2
CDR3: CASSQVGLAERYEQYF
DNA: TGTGCCAGCAGCCAGGTAGGACTAGCGGAGCGCTACGAGCAGTACTTC

J: TRBJ1-3
size: .
V: TRBV30
D: .
CDR3: CAWSQSSGNTIYF
DNA: TGTGCCTGGAGTCAGAGCTCTGGAAACACCATATATTTT

J: TRBJ2-5
size: .
V: TRBV6-4
D: .
CDR3: CASSDRPGTQETQYF
DNA: TGTGCCAGCAGTGACCGACCGGGAACCCAAGAGACCCAGTACTTC

J: TRBJ2-5
size: few
V: TRBV11-1
D: TRBD2
CDR3: CASSLAGLAGVHNF
DNA: TGTGCCAGCAGCTTAGCTGGACTAGCGGGGGTTCACAACTTC

J: TRBJ2-7
size: .
V: TRBV27
D: .
CDR3: CASSLTGLLYEQYF
DNA: TGTGCCAGCAGTCTAACGGGACTCCTCTACGAGCAGTACTTC

J: TRBJ2-1
size: .
V: TRBV7-3
D: .
CDR3: CASSPRQGSSEQFF
DNA: TGTGCCAGCAGCCCACGCCAGGGCTCGAGTGAGCAGTTCTTC

J: TRBJ2-2
size: .
V: TRBV10-3
D: TRBD2
CDR3: CAISEDVLAGSDGELFF
DNA: TGTGCCATCAGTGAAGATGTACTAGCGGGTTCCGACGGGGAGCTGTTTTTT

J: TRBJ2-3
size: .
V: TRBV6-5
D: TRBD2
CDR3: CASTLLAGEKDTQYF
DNA: TGTGCCAGCACCCTACTAGCGGGAGAGAAAGATACGCAGTATTTT

J: TRBJ1-6
size: .
V: TRBV28
D: .
CDR3: CASSQGSGYNSPLHF
DNA: TGTGCCAGCAGCCAAGGCTCGGGGTATAATTCACCCCTCCACTTT

J: TRBJ2-5
size: once
V: TRBV30
D: .
CDR3: CAWTGRAGETQYF
DNA: TGTGCCTGGACTGGCAGGGCCGGGGAGACCCAGTACTTC

J: TRBJ1-4
size: .
V: TRBV6-5
D: TRBD1
CDR3: CASSYSGTGNEKLFF
DNA: TGTGCCAGCAGTTACTCCGGGACAGGGAATGAAAAACTGTTTTTT

J: TRBJ2-5
size: .
V: TRBV5-1
D: TRBD1
CDR3: CASSLQGAGLETQYF
DNA: TGCGCCAGCAGCTTACAGGGGGCAGGCCTAGAGACCCAGTACTTC

J: TRBJ1-1
size: .
V: TRBV18
D: .
CDR3: CASSPVGGTEAFF
DNA: TGTGCCAGCTCACCAGTTGGAGGCACTGAAGCTTTCTTT

J: TRBJ2-5
size: .
V: TRBV3-1/TRBV3-2
D: TRBD2
CDR3: CASSQVASGRQLETQYF
DNA: TGTGCCAGCAGCCAAGTCGCTAGCGGGAGGCAACTTGAGACCCAGTACTTC

J: TRBJ1-2
size: .
V: TRBV30
D: .
CDR3: CAWNRQSLYGYTF
DNA: TGTGCCTGGAATCGTCAGTCCCTCTATGGCTACACCTTC

J: TRBJ2-3
size: .
V: TRBV30
D: .
CDR3: CAWSPKTRGGTDTQYF
DNA: TGTGCCTGGAGTCCGAAAACTAGGGGCGGCACAGATACGCAGTATTTT

J: TRBJ1-4
size: .
V: TRBV5-1
D: .
CDR3: CASSLAVRGYEKLFF
DNA: TGCGCCAGCAGCTTGGCCGTCAGGGGATATGAAAAACTGTTTTTT

J: TRBJ2-7
size: .
V: TRBV10-3
D: .
CDR3: CAISGAGSVREQYF
DNA: TGTGCCATCAGTGGGGCAGGGTCTGTTCGGGAGCAGTACTTC

J: TRBJ2-7
size: .
V: TRBV7-2
D: .
CDR3: CASSSGSDYEQYF
DNA: TGTGCCAGCAGCTCTGGCAGCGACTACGAGCAGTACTTC

J: TRBJ2-5
size: .
V: TRBV27
D: .
CDR3: CASSFVPRQRQETQYF
DNA: TGTGCCAGCAGTTTCGTCCCACGACAGCGGCAAGAGACCCAGTACTTC

J: TRBJ1-3
size: .
V: TRBV19
D: .
CDR3: CASSRNNKSPGNTIYF
DNA: TGTGCCAGTAGTAGGAACAATAAAAGCCCTGGAAACACCATATATTTT

J: TRBJ2-7
size: .
V: TRBV9
D: .
CDR3: CASARVCEQYF
DNA: TGTGCCAGCGCCCGGGTCTGCGAGCAGTACTTC

J: TRBJ2-3
size: .
V: TRBV5-1
D: TRBD2
CDR3: CASSFVAGADGDTQYF
DNA: TGCGCCAGCAGCTTCGTAGCGGGAGCCGACGGAGATACGCAGTATTTT

J: TRBJ1-5
size: .
V: TRBV19
D: .
CDR3: CASSTLYPDQPQHF
DNA: TGTGCCAGTAGTACCCTCTACCCGGATCAGCCCCAGCATTTT

J: TRBJ1-5
size: .
V: TRBV19
D: .
CDR3: CASSPSRPGGEPQHF
DNA: TGTGCCAGTTCCCCCAGCCGTCCGGGAGGTGAGCCCCAGCATTTT

J: TRBJ2-1
size: .
V: TRBV19
D: .
CDR3: CASSTLFGGKGNEQFF
DNA: TGTGCCAGTAGTACCCTGTTCGGCGGGAAGGGAAATGAGCAGTTCTTC